A selection of T cell receptor beta chains follows, all from one sample in a study of blood T cells in healthy people across ages. TCRdb re-called the 5' RACE reads through MiXCR, storing one row per CDR3 protein. In the table there are 500,000 to 650,000 distinct CDR3 sequences, approximately 26% of which are singletons. The sample was also reused in another study, on T cells of mothers and their children.

Sequenced sample: blood. The origin of the receptors is a boy under 10 years old in good health. Both conserved end residues are part of each CDR3. The D gene is left open where the match is weak. Only some rows state a clone size, as once, few, many or a class for expanded clones.

D gene	clone size	V gene	J gene	CDR3 DNA	CDR3 protein
.	.	TRBV20-1	TRBJ2-3	TGCAGTGCTAGAGAGGGAATAGATACGCGGTATTTT	CSAREGIDTRYF
.	.	TRBV5-6	TRBJ2-7	TGTGCCAGCAGCAATGGCTGGACGACAGTGCGGGAGCAGTACTTC	CASSNGWTTVREQYF
.	.	TRBV12-3/TRBV12-4	TRBJ2-5	TGTGCCAGCAGTGGCCCGGGACTTTCACAAGAGACCCAGTACTTC	CASSGPGLSQETQYF
TRBD2	few	TRBV9	TRBJ2-3	TGTGCCAGCAGCGCCACTAGCGGGGGCCGGGTAGATACGCAGTATTTT	CASSATSGGRVDTQYF
TRBD1	.	TRBV7-9	TRBJ2-7	TGTGCCAGCAGCCCAGCCCGGGACAGGGCTGGCGAGCAGTACTTC	CASSPARDRAGEQYF
.	.	TRBV7-9	TRBJ1-1	TGTGCCAGCAGTCTACGCCAATTTCTGTACACTGAAGCTTTCTTT	CASSLRQFLYTEAFF
.	.	TRBV3-1	TRBJ2-7	TGTGCCAGCAGCCAAGTCTCAGCCTCCTACGAGCAGTACTTC	CASSQVSASYEQYF
.	few	TRBV12-3/TRBV12-4	TRBJ2-1	TGTGCCAGCAGTTTCCCCGCTAGTTCTCACGAGCAGTTCTTC	CASSFPASSHEQFF
.	few	TRBV20-1	TRBJ2-1	TGCAGTGCTAGTGCCTCTGGGGAGTACGACAATGAGCAGTTCTTC	CSASASGEYDNEQFF
.	few	TRBV5-1	TRBJ1-1	TGCGCCAGCAGCTTGGAACTCGCAGGGCCCCGCAGCACTGAAGCTTTCTTT	CASSLELAGPRSTEAFF
.	few	TRBV10-2	TRBJ2-7	TGCGCCAGCAGTGGGACCACACGAGATACCTACGAGCAGTACTTC	CASSGTTRDTYEQYF
TRBD2	.	TRBV7-9	TRBJ2-5	TGTGCCAGCAGCCGCGATCCGGGACTAGCGGGGGGAGAGACCCAGTACTTC	CASSRDPGLAGGETQYF
.	.	TRBV6-2/TRBV6-3	TRBJ1-1	TGTGCCAGCAGTTTGGAGCGTGTGGGAGGTCGGACTGAAGCTTTCTTT	CASSLERVGGRTEAFF
.	once	TRBV12-3/TRBV12-4	TRBJ2-7	TGTGCCAGCAGATCCTCACAGGGAATCTACGAGCAGTACTTC	CASRSSQGIYEQYF
TRBD1	many	TRBV9	TRBJ2-7	TGTGCCAGCAGCGTAGCCGGGACAGGGGAGGCCTACGAGCAGTACTTC	CASSVAGTGEAYEQYF
.	.	TRBV29-1	TRBJ1-2	TGCAGCGTTTTAGGGGACCTTTGGAGCTATGGCTACACCTTC	CSVLGDLWSYGYTF
.	few	TRBV5-5	TRBJ2-7	TGTGCCAGCAGCCGAAACAGGGACTACGAGCAGTACTTC	CASSRNRDYEQYF
TRBD2	.	TRBV30	TRBJ2-7	TGTGCCTGGAGTGTAGTAGCGGGGATTGGCGAGCAGTACTTC	CAWSVVAGIGEQYF
TRBD2	.	TRBV5-4	TRBJ2-3	TGTGCCAGCAGCTTACGTCTAGCGGTTCCAGATACGCAGTATTTT	CASSLRLAVPDTQYF
TRBD2	.	TRBV25-1	TRBJ2-5	TGTGCCAGCAGTGAATCGGGGGGGTGGAAGACCCAGTACTTC	CASSESGGWKTQYF
.	few	TRBV7-9	TRBJ2-5	TGTGCCAGCTCCTGGGGGCACCCCCAAGAGACCCAGTACTTC	CASSWGHPQETQYF
.	.	TRBV6-5	TRBJ2-6	TGTGCCAGCAGTTCTATGGTGGTCGGGGCCAACGTCCTGACTTTC	CASSSMVVGANVLTF
.	.	TRBV7-3	TRBJ1-2	TGTGCCAGCAGCTTAAACGGGCAGACCTATGGCTACACCTTC	CASSLNGQTYGYTF
.	few	TRBV24-1	TRBJ2-5	TGTGCCACCAGTGATTCGGTCCAAGAGACCCAGTACTTC	CATSDSVQETQYF
.	.	TRBV20-1	TRBJ1-6	TGCAGTGCTAGGCAGGGCAGCTTATATAATTCACCCCTCCACTTT	CSARQGSLYNSPLHF
.	.	TRBV5-1	TRBJ2-7	TGCGCCAGCAGCTTTGAAGGCAGGTACTACGAGCAGTACTTC	CASSFEGRYYEQYF
.	.	TRBV5-1	TRBJ2-4	TGCGCCAGCAGCGGGACGAGAGAATTAGCCAAAAACATTCAGTACTTC	CASSGTRELAKNIQYF
.	.	TRBV7-2	TRBJ2-5	TGTGCCAGCAGCTTATGGGGTACAGAGACCCAGTACTTC	CASSLWGTETQYF
TRBD1	few	TRBV7-2	TRBJ1-2	TGTGCCAGCACTAGGGGTGGGACAGGCGACTATGGCTACACCTTC	CASTRGGTGDYGYTF
.	.	TRBV4-3	TRBJ2-5	TGCGCCAGCAGCCAAGGGAATTCGGTCCTTAAAGAGACCCAGTACTTC	CASSQGNSVLKETQYF
.	.	TRBV20-1	TRBJ2-1	TGCAGTCTCGAGGGGAGGCGAACCTACAATGAGCAGTTCTTC	CSLEGRRTYNEQFF
TRBD1	few	TRBV7-9	TRBJ2-1	TGTGCCAGCAGTCACTCCCGACAGGGGGCTTACAATGAGCAGTTCTTC	CASSHSRQGAYNEQFF
.	.	TRBV6-2/TRBV6-3	TRBJ2-3	TGTGCCAGCAGTTACTCGGACCGCGGAGATACGCAGTATTTT	CASSYSDRGDTQYF
.	few	TRBV4-2	TRBJ2-1	TGTGCCAGCAGCCAAGATCGAGACACTTACAATGAGCAGTTCTTC	CASSQDRDTYNEQFF
TRBD2	.	TRBV2	TRBJ2-1	TGTGCCAGCAGACCTAGCGGGGGGGCTGGGGTGAGATACAATGAGCAGTTCTTC	CASRPSGGAGVRYNEQFF
TRBD1	.	TRBV4-2	TRBJ2-7	TGTGCCAGCAGCCAAGAGTGGTTGCGGACAGGGGGTTACGAGCAGTACTTC	CASSQEWLRTGGYEQYF
TRBD2	few	TRBV7-6	TRBJ2-1	TGTGTCAGCAGCTTCTCGTCTAGCGGGGGGGCCGGCAATGAGCAGTTCTTC	CVSSFSSSGGAGNEQFF
TRBD1	.	TRBV10-3	TRBJ1-2	TGTGCCATCACCTCGACAGGGATCAACTATGGCTACACCTTC	CAITSTGINYGYTF
TRBD1	.	TRBV27	TRBJ1-4	TGTGCCAGCAGGCGAGACAGGGGAGGGAGTGAAAAACTGTTTTTT	CASRRDRGGSEKLFF
.	.	TRBV5-1	TRBJ2-3	TGCGCCAGCAGCCCCGGGAATAGCAAGGCAGATACGCAGTATTTT	CASSPGNSKADTQYF
TRBD1	.	TRBV14	TRBJ1-2	TGTGCCAGCAGCCAAGATCAGACAGGGGGCAATGGCTACACCTTC	CASSQDQTGGNGYTF
.	few	TRBV6-1	TRBJ2-2	TGTGCCAGCAGTGAAGCATTTGGGGGGGCCAGGGAGCTGTTTTTT	CASSEAFGGARELFF
.	few	TRBV2	TRBJ2-1	TGTGCCAGCAGGGACCCCCTAGGTTGGCAGTTCTTC	CASRDPLGWQFF
.	.	TRBV27	TRBJ2-7	TGTGCCAGCAGTTTATCGGCAGAGTCTTCCTACGAGCAGTACTTC	CASSLSAESSYEQYF
.	few	TRBV7-2	TRBJ2-4	TGTGCCAGCAGCTCCTGGACTGAAAACATTCAGTACTTC	CASSSWTENIQYF
TRBD2	.	TRBV6-5	TRBJ2-7	TGTGCCAGCAGTTACTCGGAGCCGGGGGGTTACTCCTACGAGCAGTACTTC	CASSYSEPGGYSYEQYF